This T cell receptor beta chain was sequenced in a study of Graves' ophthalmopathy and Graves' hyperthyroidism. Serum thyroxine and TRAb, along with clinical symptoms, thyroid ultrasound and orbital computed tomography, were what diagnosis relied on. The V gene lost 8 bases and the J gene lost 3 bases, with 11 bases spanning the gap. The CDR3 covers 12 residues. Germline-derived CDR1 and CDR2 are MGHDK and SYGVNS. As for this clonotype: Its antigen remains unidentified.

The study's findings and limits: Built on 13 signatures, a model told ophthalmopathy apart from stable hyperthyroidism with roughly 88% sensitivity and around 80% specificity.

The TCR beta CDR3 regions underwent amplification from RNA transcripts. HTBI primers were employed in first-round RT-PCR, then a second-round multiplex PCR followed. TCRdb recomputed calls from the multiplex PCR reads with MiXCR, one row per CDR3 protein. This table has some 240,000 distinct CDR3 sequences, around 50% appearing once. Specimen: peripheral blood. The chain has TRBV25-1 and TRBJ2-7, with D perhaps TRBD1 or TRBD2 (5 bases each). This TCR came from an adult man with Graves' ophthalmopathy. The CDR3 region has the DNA TGTGCCAGCCGAGGGGCCATCTACGAGCAGTACTTC. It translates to CASRGAIYEQYF.